These 3 T cell receptor beta chains came from one sample sequenced in a study of blood T cell repertoires in COVID-19. The table came from immunoSEQ multiplex PCR; TCRdb's copy has only in-frame clones and leaves some out. Of about 150,000 clones listed, approximately 79% were seen once; the top ten hold around 20%. Specimen: PBMCs or T cells enriched from blood (not recorded which). The receptor source for this set is a woman aged 70-85 years in a cohort exposed to, infected with or recovered from COVID-19 (not recorded which).

The gene calls are TRBV10-3 and TRBJ1-1; 9 bases match TRBD1. The CDR3 contains 15 residues. V was pared by 0 bases and J by 3 bases, with 2 bases of the junction left unmatched. Per germline, CDR1 ENHRY and CDR2 SYGVKD. CDR3 sequence reads: CAISESTGGDTEAFF. CDR3 nucleotides: TGTGCCATCAGTGAGTCGACAGGGGGGGACACTGAAGCTTTCTTT.

The rearrangement joins TRBV7-3 to TRBJ1-1; possibly TRBD1 for D (6 bases). V dropped 5 bases and J dropped 0 bases, with 16 bases sitting between them. This CDR3 contains 16 residues. CDR1 and CDR2 from the germline V gene are SGHTA and FQGTGA. DNA for the CDR3: TGTGCCAGCAGCCCGTTGGGGGCAGGCATGAACACTGAAGCTTTCTTT. Protein product: CASSPLGAGMNTEAFF.

The chain uses TRBV6-5 and TRBJ2-1; 9 nucleotides match TRBD1. Trimming cost V 6 bases and J 3 bases; bases outside gene matches: 3. Per germline, CDR1 MNHEY and CDR2 SVGAGI. The CDR3 is 14 amino acids. The CDR3 DNA reads TGTGCCAGCAGCGGGACAGGGTACTACAATGAGCAGTTCTTC. Encoded protein: CASSGTGYYNEQFF.